The 21 T cell receptor beta chains below all came from one sample that was sequenced in a study of monozygotic twins with inflammatory bowel disease (dated by TCRdb to about 2019). The library was prepared using 5' RACE. This sample was sequenced with an Illumina HiSeq 2500. TCRdb reprocessed the reads, and each CDR3 protein sequence is entered once, without DNA. In this sample's table one finds 440,000 or so distinct CDR3 sequences. The ten most abundant clones make up approximately 2.3% of the sample. Sequenced: blood. Receptor source: a human donor with ulcerative colitis or Crohn's disease, or a healthy co-twin of an affected twin (not recorded which).

This rearrangement joins TRBV12-3 or TRBV12-4 to TRBJ2-7; TCRdb's D call of TRBD1 is untestable without DNA. The CDR3 has 12 residues. The CDR3 protein is CASSFGLGAQYF.

The rearrangement links TRBV10-3 to TRBJ1-2; no DNA is available, so the TRBD1 call from TCRdb remains unchecked. CDR1 and CDR2 from the germline V gene are ENHRY and SYGVKD. This CDR3 contains 14 residues. The CDR3: CAISEPDRFYGYTF.

The rearrangement links TRBV18 to TRBJ1-2; as DNA is missing, the TRBD1 call by TCRdb cannot be tested. Looked up from germline, CDR1 is KGHSH and CDR2 is LQKENI. This CDR3 region has 16 residues. This CDR3 reads CASSPYAGTGNYGYTF.

This sequence joins TRBV7-9 and TRBJ1-1; TCRdb's D call of TRBD1 is untestable without DNA. This CDR3 spans 16 amino acids. CDR1 SEHNR and CDR2 FQNEAQ come from the germline V gene (reference sequence). CDR3 in amino acids: CASSPTVVGTELEAFF.

The rearrangement joins TRBV6-1 to TRBJ2-7; the D call of TRBD1 rests on TCRdb alone, since no DNA is present to check it. CDR3 length equals 14 residues. Germline CDR1 is MNHNS and CDR2 is SASEGT. CDR3 sequence: CASSHGGGAYEQYF.

The chain combines TRBV30 with TRBJ1-6; no DNA is available, so the TRBD1 call from TCRdb remains unchecked. The length of the CDR3 is 14 residues. CDR1 is GTSNPN and CDR2 is SVGIG in the germline V gene (reference sequence). CDR3 protein: CAWQTGSYNSPLHF.

This chain connects TRBV20-1 to TRBJ2-7; lacking DNA, the TRBD1 call made by TCRdb goes unchecked. The germline CDR1 and CDR2 sequences are DFQATT and SNEGSKA (reference sequence). This CDR3 spans 13 amino acids. CDR3 region: CSAPRRTAYEQYF.

The rearrangement joins TRBV19 to TRBJ2-1. Per the germline V gene, CDR1 is LNHDA and CDR2 is SQIVND (reference sequence). The CDR3 loop spans 11 amino acids. This chain's CDR3 is CASRVANEQFF.

This sequence joins TRBV18 and TRBJ1-5. This CDR3 contains 16 residues. Germline CDR1 and CDR2: KGHSH and LQKENI. The CDR3 sequence: CASSPTGGQNNQPQHF. The entire variable domain, with the rest obtained from reference TRBV18 and TRBJ1-5, is as follows: NAGVMQNPRHLVRRRGQEARLRCSPMKGHSHVYWYRQLPEEGLKFMVYLQKENIIDESGMPKERFSAEFPKEGPSILRIQQVVRGDSAAYFCASSPTGGQNNQPQHFGDGTRLSIL.

This sequence joins TRBV28 and TRBJ2-1; TCRdb designates TRBD2, a call that cannot be tested without DNA. This CDR3 region has 15 residues. The germline CDR1 and CDR2 sequences are MDHEN and SYDVKM. The CDR3 sequence is CASSGTSGNYNEQFF.

The rearrangement joins TRBV12-3 or TRBV12-4 to TRBJ1-2; TCRdb lists TRBD1, though no DNA is available to test this call. CDR3 length equals 14 residues. CDR3 in amino acids: CASRFGGQGYGYTF.

The V gene is TRBV4-2, the J gene TRBJ2-2; as DNA is missing, the TRBD2 call by TCRdb cannot be tested. Germline assignment: CDR1 LGHNA and CDR2 YNFKEQ. The CDR3 is made up of 19 amino acids. CDR3 region: CASSQEGVGGGRGTGELFF.

CDR3 region: CASSLWPGGNSEQFF. The chain joins TRBV5-1 to TRBJ2-1; the D call from TCRdb, TRBD2, cannot be confirmed without DNA. The CDR3 runs 15 residues. The germline CDR1 and CDR2 sequences are SGHRS and YFSETQ.

The chain has TRBV20-1 and TRBJ2-2; there is no DNA to check the TCRdb D call of TRBD2. The CDR3 extends over 17 amino acids. Per germline, CDR1 DFQATT and CDR2 SNEGSKA (reference sequence). This CDR3 is CSARGLAAGGYTGELFF.

The genes are TRBV5-1 and TRBJ1-1. Germline CDR1 is SGHRS and CDR2 is YFSETQ. The CDR3 spans 15 residues. CDR3 amino acids: CASSPRVGFLSEAFF.

The J gene is TRBJ2-2, the V gene TRBV20-1; lacking DNA, the TRBD2 call made by TCRdb goes unchecked. The length of the CDR3 is 15 residues. The germline V gene has CDR1 DFQATT and CDR2 SNEGSKA (reference sequence). The chain's CDR3 is CSARGGLANTGELFF.

V usage is TRBV7-8 and J usage is TRBJ2-3; TCRdb lists TRBD2, though no DNA is available to test this call. Germline assignment: CDR1 SGHVS and CDR2 FQNEAQ. There are 18 residues in the CDR3. This chain's CDR3 is CASSLTQRTSGSTDTQYF.

The chain joins TRBV7-9 to TRBJ2-2; TCRdb's D call, TRBD2, is unchecked because there is no DNA. Germline CDR1 SEHNR, CDR2 FQNEAQ (reference sequence). CDR3 length: 14 residues. The CDR3 reads CASSLASRSGELFF.

The V gene is TRBV10-3, the J gene TRBJ1-4; checking the TCRdb D call of TRBD1 is not possible without DNA. Germline assignment: CDR1 ENHRY and CDR2 SYGVKD. This CDR3 contains 13 residues. The CDR3 is CAASEPLNEKLFF.

The rearrangement joins TRBV11-2 to TRBJ2-7; the TCRdb call, TRBD1, lacks DNA for checking. The germline V gene encodes CDR1 SGHAT and CDR2 FQNNGV. The CDR3 covers 13 residues. The CDR3 sequence: CASSFLQGYEQYF.

V gene TRBV29-1 combines with J gene TRBJ1-1; TCRdb reports TRBD1, a call that lacks DNA to check it against. Germline V gene sequence: CDR1 SQVTM, CDR2 ANQGSEA. The CDR3 spans 13 residues. CDR3 region: CSVRTGVNTEALF.